The rows below give T cell receptor beta chains drawn from one sample of a study of control samples from healthy donors and cancer patients. Measured with immunoSEQ multiplex PCR; TCRdb has only the in-frame clones, and not every one. The sample includes fewer than 95,000 clones, roughly 91% of them seen just once. The sequenced sample was blood. These receptors all come from a man aged 30 to 39 in good health. CDR3s include the opening cysteine and the closing phenylalanine or tryptophan. Where a row states a size, it is once, few, many or the class of an expanded clone; other rows omit it.

>TRBV28|.
CASSGTGGLYGYTF
>TRBV7-3|.
CASSPKSGQEQFF
>TRBV30|.
CAWFYRGQTYGYTF
>TRBV28|.
CASSLGRGAFF
>TRBV21-1|.
CASSNIESSYNEQFF
>TRBV9|.
CASSVVLDTGELFF
>TRBV5-1|.
CASSLTGTGGNEQYF
>TRBV7-3|.
CASSLDRDTEAFF
>TRBV5-1|.
CASSSGTSGLETQYF
>TRBV11-2|.
CASSQAGTGTYEQYF
>TRBV7-3|.
CASSSLLAGRASEQFF
>TRBV4-1|.
CASSQDRVGGSWYEQYF
>TRBV7-2|.
CASSFGLSGLGNGYTF
>TRBV10-3|.
CATSAVAVIQETQYF
>TRBV27|.
CASGTQGNQETQYF
>TRBV7-3|.
CASTPSGARSSYNEQFF
>TRBV12-5|.
CASGLTGHGYTF
>TRBV29-1|.
CSVEIRVGAYNEQFF
>TRBV9|.
CASSVVASGGLGTDTQYF
>TRBV5-4|.
CASSLGTSGYEQYF
>TRBV5-8|.
CASSLAGAFTDTQYF
>TRBV12-3/TRBV12-4|.
CASSPPGEEKLFF
>TRBV19|.
CASSTRTGGNEKLFF
>TRBV7-8|.
CASSSGLAGGRETQYF
>TRBV7-8|.
CASSPGGGRNTEAFF
>TRBV25-1|.
CASSEYGTEAFF
>TRBV6-4|.
CASSVGVADTQYF
>TRBV9|.
CASSPGGTGNTIYF
>TRBV28|.
CASSSFGKRGHEQYF
>TRBV3-1/TRBV3-2|.
CASSPTFSGAYNEQFF
>TRBV6-5|.
CASSRETGMNYGYTF
>TRBV4-2|.
CASSQDLGVGNEQFF
>TRBV3-1/TRBV3-2|.
CASSQGSASGRSSYEQYF
>TRBV2|.
CASERTGMTDQPQHF
>TRBV12-5|.
CASGSPLGITYEQYF
>TRBV6-4|.
CASSLLAGGLGELFF
>TRBV7-3|.
CASSHGWNLEQFF
>TRBV7-8|.
CASSLETGLYNEQFF
>TRBV3-1/TRBV3-2|.
CASSRSEVQGNEQFF
>TRBV19|once
CASRQGLDQPQHF
>TRBV24-1|once
CATSAGGTGGETQYF
>TRBV5-1|.
CASSFENLGGNTIYF
>TRBV18|.
CASSPGSGSNQPQHF
>TRBV25-1|.
CASSVAGANYEQYF
>TRBV19|.
CASSILNNEQFF
>TRBV28|.
CASSTDIPEGYTF
>TRBV7-9|.
CASSLPSGRSSYEQYF
>TRBV13|.
CASSLARTDGQGEQYF
>TRBV6-6|.
CASSPRAASSYEQYF